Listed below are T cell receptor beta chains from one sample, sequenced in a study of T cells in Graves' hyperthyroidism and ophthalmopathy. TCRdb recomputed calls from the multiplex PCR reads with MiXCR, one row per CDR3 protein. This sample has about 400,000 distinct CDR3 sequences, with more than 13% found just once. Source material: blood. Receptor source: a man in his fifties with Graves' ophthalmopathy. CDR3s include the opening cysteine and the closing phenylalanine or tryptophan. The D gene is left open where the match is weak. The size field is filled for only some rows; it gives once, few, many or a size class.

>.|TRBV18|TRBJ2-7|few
TGTGCCAGCTCACCGGACGCCTCCGGCTACGAGCAGTACTTC
CASSPDASGYEQYF
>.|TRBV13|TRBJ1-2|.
TGTGCCAGCAGCTTACAACCTAATAACTATGGCTACACCTTC
CASSLQPNNYGYTF
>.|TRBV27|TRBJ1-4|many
TGTGCCAGCAGGCCTGGGACATACTCAACTAATGAAAAACTGTTTTTT
CASRPGTYSTNEKLFF
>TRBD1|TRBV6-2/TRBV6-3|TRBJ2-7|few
TGTGCCAGCAGTTACGGGACAGGGGTAGGCTACGAGCAGTACTTC
CASSYGTGVGYEQYF
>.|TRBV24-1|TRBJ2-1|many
TGTGCCACCAGTGATTCCAGCAGATCCTCCTACAATGAGCAGTTCTTC
CATSDSSRSSYNEQFF
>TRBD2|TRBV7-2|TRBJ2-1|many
TGTGCCAGCATGACTGGGACTAGCGGGCTGAGTGAGCAGTTCTTC
CASMTGTSGLSEQFF
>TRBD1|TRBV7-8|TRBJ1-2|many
TGTGCCAGCAGCCAAGGGGGCGACTATGGCTACACCTTC
CASSQGGDYGYTF
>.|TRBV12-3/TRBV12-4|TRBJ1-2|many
TGTGCCAGCAGAAAAGGACAGAGCTATGGCTACACCTTC
CASRKGQSYGYTF
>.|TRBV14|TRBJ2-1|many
TGTGCCAGCAGCCAAGAAGGCGGGTTAAGCTCCTACAATGAGCAGTTCTTC
CASSQEGGLSSYNEQFF
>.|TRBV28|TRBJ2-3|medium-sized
TGTGCCAGCAGTTTCCAGAGCACAGATACGCAGTATTTT
CASSFQSTDTQYF
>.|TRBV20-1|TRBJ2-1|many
TGCAGTGCTAGGAAGCGGAATGAGCAGTTCTTC
CSARKRNEQFF
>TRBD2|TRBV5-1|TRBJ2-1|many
TGCGCCAGCAGCGGGGGGGTTGCGGAGAATGAGCAGTTCTTC
CASSGGVAENEQFF
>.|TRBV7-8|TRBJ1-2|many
TGTGCCAGCAGCCTGAACCAAGTTGGGTTCAAGCTGCGGGGCTACACCTTC
CASSLNQVGFKLRGYTF
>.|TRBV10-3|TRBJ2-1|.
TGTGCCATCAGTCACCTCGGGACGCCAGGAGGCAATGAGCAGTTCTTC
CAISHLGTPGGNEQFF
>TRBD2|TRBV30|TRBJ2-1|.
TGTGCCTGGACTCCAGGGGGCCCCCGCAACGAACTAGCGGGAATATACAATGAGCAGTTCTTC
CAWTPGGPRNELAGIYNEQFF
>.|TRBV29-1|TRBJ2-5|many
TGCAGCGTTGAAGATCTTGGACAGGGAGGGGAGACCCAGTACTTC
CSVEDLGQGGETQYF